This TCR beta chain was sequenced in a study of blood T cells in healthy people across ages. With a J-beta primer mix and a sample-barcoded 5' primer, a second PCR ran 7 to 11 cycles. TCRdb reprocessed the 5' RACE reads via MiXCR and lists one record per CDR3 protein. The sample has 550,000 to 700,000 distinct CDR3 sequences, approximately 25% seen once. Per the germline V gene, CDR1 is LGHNA and CDR2 is YNFKEQ. V lost 0 bases, J lost 4 bases, and 13 bases lay in between. The length of the CDR3 is 16 residues. Source material: blood. The chain couples TRBV4-2 to TRBJ2-1, with D unclear. The TCR comes from a woman in her 70s in good health. For the CDR3, the DNA is TGTGCCAGCAGCCAAGATCTCGGCTCTCTATACAATGAGCAGTTCTTC. Protein sequence: CASSQDLGSLYNEQFF.